The rows below give T cell receptor beta chains drawn from one sample of a study of long-term antiretroviral therapy in people with HIV. Sequencing used immunoSEQ multiplex PCR; TCRdb keeps in-frame clones, though not all of them. The sample consists of roughly 25,000 clones, approximately 93% of them appearing once. This specimen consisted of unsorted PBMCs, obtained 7.6 years after starting antiretroviral therapy. The receptors shown here come from a woman in her thirties or forties with HIV. Each CDR3 is given with its conserved first and last residue. A D gene is named only where the DNA matches it firmly. Only part of the rows carry a size: once, few, many, or a class if the clone is expanded.

>TRBV9|NA|NA|TRBJ2-3
CASSVDLATQYF
TGTGCCAGCAGCGTAGATTTAGCTACGCAGTATTTT
>TRBV18|few|TRBD1|TRBJ2-7
CASSLQQDRGPDAYF
TGTGCCAGCTCACTGCAGCAGGACAGGGGGCCTGACGCGTACTTC
>TRBV25-1|NA|NA|TRBJ2-2
CASSEELAEGTGELFF
TGTGCCAGCAGTGAAGAATTAGCCGAGGGGACCGGGGAGCTGTTTTTT
>TRBV25-1|NA|NA|TRBJ1-2
CASSGGYGYTF
TGTGCCAGCAGTGGAGGTTATGGCTACACCTTC
>TRBV19|NA|NA|TRBJ1-1
CASSRERGGNTEAFF
TGTGCCAGTAGCCGGGAACGGGGTGGGAACACTGAAGCTTTCTTT
>TRBV4-1|NA|NA|TRBJ2-5
CASSQRDSQETQYF
TGCGCCAGCAGCCAGAGGGACTCCCAAGAGACCCAGTACTTC
>TRBV4-1|NA|NA|TRBJ2-2
CASSQDAGGSTGELFF
TGCGCCAGCAGCCAAGACGCAGGGGGGTCCACCGGGGAGCTGTTTTTT
>TRBV4-1|NA|NA|TRBJ1-2
CASSQERGRGRIYGYTF
TGCGCCAGCAGCCAAGAGAGGGGTCGGGGGCGGATCTATGGCTACACCTTC
>TRBV5-1|NA|TRBD1|TRBJ1-1
CASSLGQGVGEAFF
TGCGCCAGCAGCTTGGGGCAGGGGGTCGGTGAAGCTTTCTTT
>TRBV9|NA|NA|TRBJ2-7
CASSVGPEDYEQYF
TGTGCCAGCAGCGTTGGCCCAGAAGACTACGAGCAGTACTTC
>TRBV6-5|NA|NA|TRBJ1-5
CASSYSGTPNQPQHF
TGTGCCAGCAGTTACTCCGGGACACCTAATCAGCCCCAGCATTTT
>TRBV19|once|NA|TRBJ1-2
CASSIPGANYGYTF
TGTGCCAGTAGTATCCCAGGGGCAAACTATGGCTACACCTTC
>TRBV4-1|NA|NA|TRBJ1-1
CASSQEGGSFSEAFF
TGCGCCAGCAGCCAAGAGGGGGGTAGTTTCTCTGAAGCTTTCTTT
>TRBV5-4|NA|TRBD1|TRBJ1-2
CASSLGGSGGSPNYGYTF
TGTGCCAGCAGCTTGGGAGGGTCAGGGGGATCCCCTAACTATGGCTACACCTTC
>TRBV5-3|NA|TRBD1|TRBJ1-2
CARSFALRDRGPYGYTF
TGTGCCAGAAGCTTCGCCCTCCGGGACAGGGGTCCGTATGGCTACACCTTC
>TRBV21-1|NA|NA|TRBJ2-7
CASSRDSVTYEQYF
TGTGCCAGCAGCCGGGACAGTGTCACCTACGAGCAGTACTTC
>TRBV29-1|NA|NA|TRBJ2-2
CSVVFQTTGRTTGELFF
TGCAGCGTTGTATTCCAAACGACAGGCCGTACAACCGGGGAGCTGTTTTTT
>TRBV10-3|NA|TRBD1|TRBJ2-1
CAISESISGGGDNEQFF
TGTGCCATCAGTGAGTCGATTTCAGGGGGTGGAGATAATGAGCAGTTCTTC
>TRBV6-5|NA|TRBD1|TRBJ2-5
CASRGQGAGQETQYF
TGTGCCAGCAGGGGACAGGGGGCGGGCCAAGAGACCCAGTACTTC
>TRBV19|NA|NA|TRBJ1-3
CASSQLLNTIYF
TGTGCCAGTTCCCAGCTGCTGAACACCATATATTTT
>TRBV9|NA|NA|TRBJ2-7
CASSPLSQSYEQYF
TGTGCCAGCAGCCCCCTCTCCCAGTCCTACGAGCAGTACTTC
>TRBV7-8|NA|TRBD1|TRBJ1-5
CASSSNRGPSQPQHF
TGTGCCAGCAGCTCCAACAGGGGGCCTTCCCAGCCCCAGCATTTT
>TRBV10-3|NA|NA|TRBJ2-7
CAIRETGNYEQYF
TGTGCCATCAGGGAGACAGGCAACTACGAGCAGTACTTC
>TRBV4-2|NA|NA|TRBJ1-1
CASSQGMNTEAFF
TGTGCCAGCAGCCAAGGAATGAACACTGAAGCTTTCTTT
>TRBV6-5|NA|NA|TRBJ1-2
CASSSYRDGYTF
TGTGCCAGCAGTTCCTACAGGGATGGCTACACCTTC
>TRBV6-5|NA|NA|TRBJ1-5
CASSERHDNQPQHF
TGTGCCAGCAGTGAAAGACACGACAATCAGCCCCAGCATTTT
>TRBV12-2|few|NA|TRBJ1-6
CASRLVRGSPWSSYNSPLHF
TGTGCAAGTCGCTTAGTGCGGGGGAGTCCTTGGAGCTCCTATAATTCACCCCTCCACTTT
>TRBV5-1|NA|TRBD1|TRBJ1-1
CASSSTGLNTEAFF
TGCGCCAGCAGCTCGACAGGGTTGAACACTGAAGCTTTCTTT
>TRBV5-3|NA|TRBD1|TRBJ1-3
CARSLGTGLDTIYF
TGTGCCAGAAGCCTCGGGACAGGGTTAGACACCATATATTTT
>TRBV7-7|NA|NA|TRBJ2-2
CASSPVNTGELFF
TGTGCTAGCAGCCCCGTTAACACCGGGGAGCTGTTTTTT
>TRBV5-6|NA|NA|TRBJ1-1
CASSLGTAGFEAFF
TGTGCCAGCAGCTTGGGGACCGCGGGGTTTGAAGCTTTCTTT
>TRBV9|NA|NA|TRBJ1-2
CASSVAGAGGYTF
TGTGCCAGCAGCGTAGCTGGGGCCGGTGGCTACACCTTC
>TRBV7-2|NA|TRBD2|TRBJ2-3
CASTVRLAGLSDTQYF
TGTGCCAGCACCGTTAGGCTAGCGGGGTTATCAGATACGCAGTATTTT
>TRBV18|NA|TRBD1|TRBJ2-3
CASSPQGQFTDTQYF
TGTGCCAGCTCACCACAGGGACAGTTCACAGATACGCAGTATTTT
>TRBV7-9|NA|NA|TRBJ2-3
CASRASTDTQYF
TGTGCCAGCAGGGCTAGCACAGATACGCAGTATTTT
>TRBV2|NA|NA|TRBJ1-1
CASQEEMNTEAFF
TGTGCCAGCCAAGAGGAGATGAACACTGAAGCTTTCTTT
>TRBV7-8|NA|NA|TRBJ1-3
CASSLVGGAGNTIYF
TGTGCCAGCAGCTTAGTGGGGGGAGCAGGAAACACCATATATTTT